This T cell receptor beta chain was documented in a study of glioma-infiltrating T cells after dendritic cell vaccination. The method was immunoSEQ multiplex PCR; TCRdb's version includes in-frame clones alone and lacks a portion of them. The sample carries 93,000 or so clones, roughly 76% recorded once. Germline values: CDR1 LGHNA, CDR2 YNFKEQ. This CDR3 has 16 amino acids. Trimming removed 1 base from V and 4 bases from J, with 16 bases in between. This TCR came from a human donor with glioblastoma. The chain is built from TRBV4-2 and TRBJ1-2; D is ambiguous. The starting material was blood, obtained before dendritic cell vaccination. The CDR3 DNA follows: TGTGCCAGCAGCCAAGGGAGTGAGGGTGTCGCCTATGGCTACACCTTC. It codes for CASSQGSEGVAYGYTF.